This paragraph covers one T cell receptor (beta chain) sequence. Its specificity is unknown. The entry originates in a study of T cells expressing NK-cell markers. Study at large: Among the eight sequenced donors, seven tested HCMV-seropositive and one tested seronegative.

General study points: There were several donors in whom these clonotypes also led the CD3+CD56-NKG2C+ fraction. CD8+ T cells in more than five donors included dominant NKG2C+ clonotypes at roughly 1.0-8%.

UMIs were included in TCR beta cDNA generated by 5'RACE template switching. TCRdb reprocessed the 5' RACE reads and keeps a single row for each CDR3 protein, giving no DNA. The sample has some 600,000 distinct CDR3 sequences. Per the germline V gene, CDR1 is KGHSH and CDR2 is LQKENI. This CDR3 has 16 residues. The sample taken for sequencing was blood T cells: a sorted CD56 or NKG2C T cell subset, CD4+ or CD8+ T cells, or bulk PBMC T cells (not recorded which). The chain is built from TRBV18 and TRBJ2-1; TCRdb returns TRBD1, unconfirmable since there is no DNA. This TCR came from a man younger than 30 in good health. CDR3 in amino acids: CASSPPARTMYNEQFF.